This T cell receptor (beta chain) was captured by sequencing in a study of blood T cell repertoires in COVID-19. Study background: Specimens from acute and convalescent COVID-19 originated in the United States, Italy and Spain.

Methods used by the authors: Reference gene primer amplification in the assay estimated nucleated cell counts. Clones were read by immunoSEQ multiplex PCR, and TCRdb kept only the in-frame ones, dropping some. V and J calls and clone size are those listed in that table; D and trimming were worked out from the DNA. Here the sample spans about 49,000 clones, about 70% being singletons. This receptor was taken from a woman in her seventies with acute or convalescent COVID-19. The sample was peripheral blood.

In DNA form, the CDR3 reads TGTGCCAGCTCACCACCGTTATTCGACAGGTCTGGGCAGTTCTTC. It encodes CASSPPLFDRSGQFF. The chain recombines TRBV18 with TRBJ2-1; D may be TRBD1 (6 bases). CDR1 is KGHSH and CDR2 is LQKENI in the germline V gene. The CDR3 covers 15 residues. V lost 0 bases and J lost 12, with 18 bases in between.